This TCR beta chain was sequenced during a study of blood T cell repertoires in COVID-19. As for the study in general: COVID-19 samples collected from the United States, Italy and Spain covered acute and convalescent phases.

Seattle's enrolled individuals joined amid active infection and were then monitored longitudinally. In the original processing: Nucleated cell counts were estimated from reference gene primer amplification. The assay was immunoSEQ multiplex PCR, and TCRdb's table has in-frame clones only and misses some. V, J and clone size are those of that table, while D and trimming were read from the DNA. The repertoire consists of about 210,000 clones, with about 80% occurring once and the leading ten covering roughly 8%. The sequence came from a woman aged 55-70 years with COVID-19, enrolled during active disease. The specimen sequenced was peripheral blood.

The CDR3 loop reads CASTRQGNTEAFF. DNA for the CDR3: TGTGCCAGCACTAGACAGGGGAACACTGAAGCTTTCTTT. V and J are TRBV6-5 and TRBJ1-1, with 7 nucleotides matching TRBD1. This CDR3 comprises 13 residues. CDR1 MNHEY and CDR2 SVGAGI come from the germline V gene. V shed 7 bases, J shed 1 base, and the junction held 3 bases outside the gene matches.